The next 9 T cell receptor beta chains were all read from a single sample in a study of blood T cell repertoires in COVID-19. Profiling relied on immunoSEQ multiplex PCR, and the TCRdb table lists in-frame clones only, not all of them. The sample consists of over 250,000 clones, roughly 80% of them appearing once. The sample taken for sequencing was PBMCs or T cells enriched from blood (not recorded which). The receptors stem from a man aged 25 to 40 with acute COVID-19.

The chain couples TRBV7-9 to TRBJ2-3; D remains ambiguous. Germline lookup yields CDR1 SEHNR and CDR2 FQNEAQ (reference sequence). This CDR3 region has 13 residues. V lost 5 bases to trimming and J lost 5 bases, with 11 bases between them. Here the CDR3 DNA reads TGTGCCAGCAGCCCTTATCAGCGAGATACGCAGTATTTT. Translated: CASSPYQRDTQYF.

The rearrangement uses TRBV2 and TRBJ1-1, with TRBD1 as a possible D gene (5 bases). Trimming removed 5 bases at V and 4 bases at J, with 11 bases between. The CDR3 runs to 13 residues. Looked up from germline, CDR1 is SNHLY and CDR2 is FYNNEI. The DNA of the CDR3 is TGTGCCAGCAGTCAGGGTTTGGTCACTGAAGCTTTCTTT. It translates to CASSQGLVTEAFF.

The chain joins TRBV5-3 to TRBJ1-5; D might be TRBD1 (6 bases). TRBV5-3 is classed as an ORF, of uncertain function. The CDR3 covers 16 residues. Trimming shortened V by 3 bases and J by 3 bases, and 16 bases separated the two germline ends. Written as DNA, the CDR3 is TGTGCCAGAAGCTACGACCGGACAGTCGACAATCAGCCCCAGCATTTT. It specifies CARSYDRTVDNQPQHF.

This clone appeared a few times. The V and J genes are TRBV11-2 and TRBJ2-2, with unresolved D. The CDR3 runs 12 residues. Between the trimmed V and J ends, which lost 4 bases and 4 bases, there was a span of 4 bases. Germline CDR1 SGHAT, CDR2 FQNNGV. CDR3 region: CASSSGTGELFF. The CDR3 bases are TGTGCCAGCAGCTCGGGCACCGGGGAGCTGTTTTTT.

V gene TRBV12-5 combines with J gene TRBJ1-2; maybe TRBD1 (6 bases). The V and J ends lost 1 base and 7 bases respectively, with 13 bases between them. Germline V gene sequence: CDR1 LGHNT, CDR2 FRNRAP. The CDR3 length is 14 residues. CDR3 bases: TGTGCTAGTGGTTTGGGAAGACAGGTCGGTGGCTACACCTTC. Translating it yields CASGLGRQVGGYTF.

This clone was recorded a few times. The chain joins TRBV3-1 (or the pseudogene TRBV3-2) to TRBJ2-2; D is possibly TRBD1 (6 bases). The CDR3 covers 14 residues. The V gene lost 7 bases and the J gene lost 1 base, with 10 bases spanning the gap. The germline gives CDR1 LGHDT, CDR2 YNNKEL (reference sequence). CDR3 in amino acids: CASTGQLNTGELFF. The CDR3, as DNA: TGTGCCAGCACAGGACAGTTGAACACCGGGGAGCTGTTTTTT.

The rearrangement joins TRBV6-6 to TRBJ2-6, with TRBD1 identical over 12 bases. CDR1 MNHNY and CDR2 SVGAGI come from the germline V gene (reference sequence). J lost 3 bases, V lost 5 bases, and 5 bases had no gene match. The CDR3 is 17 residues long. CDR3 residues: CASSHGTGGVGANVLTF. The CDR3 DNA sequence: TGTGCCAGCAGTCACGGGACAGGGGGCGTTGGGGCCAACGTCCTGACTTTC.

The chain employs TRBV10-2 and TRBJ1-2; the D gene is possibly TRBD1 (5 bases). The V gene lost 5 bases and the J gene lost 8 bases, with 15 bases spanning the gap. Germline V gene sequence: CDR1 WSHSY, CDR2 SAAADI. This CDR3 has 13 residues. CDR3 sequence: CASSTGSERGYTF. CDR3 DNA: TGCGCCAGCAGTACAGGATCCGAGCGAGGCTACACCTTC.

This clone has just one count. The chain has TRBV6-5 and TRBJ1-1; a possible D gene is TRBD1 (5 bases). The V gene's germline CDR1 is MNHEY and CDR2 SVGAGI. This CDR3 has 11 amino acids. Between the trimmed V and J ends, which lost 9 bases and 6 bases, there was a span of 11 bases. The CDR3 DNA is TGTGCCAGTGAGGAGGGACCTGAAGCTTTCTTT. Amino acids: CASEEGPEAFF.